This T cell receptor beta chain was obtained from a study of shared clonotypes between healthy human individuals. On the study more broadly: Aged 18 to 49, the donors were a couple of women and three men.

Here immunoSEQ multiplex PCR was the method, and the copy in TCRdb shows in-frame clones only, minus some. The sample shows about 2 million clones, less than 95% of them seen only once. Looked up from germline, CDR1 is SEHNR and CDR2 is FQNEAQ (reference sequence). The CDR3 spans 13 residues. V was cut by 4 bases and J by 0 bases, with 6 bases left in between. Naive CD8 populations comprised CD45RO-negative cells positively selected for CCR7, excluding terminally differentiated effector memory CD45RA+ cells. The sequence derives from a man between 18 and 29 years old in good health. The sequenced sample consisted of naive CD8+ T cells sorted from blood. This chain joins TRBV7-9 and TRBJ1-1; D unresolved. CDR3 protein: CASSSVMNTEAFF. CDR3 coding DNA: TGTGCCAGCAGCTCAGTAATGAACACTGAAGCTTTCTTT.